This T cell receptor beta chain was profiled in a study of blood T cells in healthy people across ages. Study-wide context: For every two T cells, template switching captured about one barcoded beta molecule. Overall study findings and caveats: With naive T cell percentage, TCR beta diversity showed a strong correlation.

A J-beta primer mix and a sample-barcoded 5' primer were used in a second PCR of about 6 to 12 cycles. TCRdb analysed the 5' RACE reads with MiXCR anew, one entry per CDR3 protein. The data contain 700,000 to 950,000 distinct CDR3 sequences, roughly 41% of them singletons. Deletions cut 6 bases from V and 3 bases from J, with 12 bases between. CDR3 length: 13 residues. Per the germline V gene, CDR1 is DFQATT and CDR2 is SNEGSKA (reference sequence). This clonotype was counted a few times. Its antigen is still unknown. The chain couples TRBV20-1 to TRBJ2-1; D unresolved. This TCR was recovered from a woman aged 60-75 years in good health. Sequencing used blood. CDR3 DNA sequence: TGCAGTGCCCACCTCCCGGGCTACAATGAGCAGTTCTTC. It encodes CSAHLPGYNEQFF.